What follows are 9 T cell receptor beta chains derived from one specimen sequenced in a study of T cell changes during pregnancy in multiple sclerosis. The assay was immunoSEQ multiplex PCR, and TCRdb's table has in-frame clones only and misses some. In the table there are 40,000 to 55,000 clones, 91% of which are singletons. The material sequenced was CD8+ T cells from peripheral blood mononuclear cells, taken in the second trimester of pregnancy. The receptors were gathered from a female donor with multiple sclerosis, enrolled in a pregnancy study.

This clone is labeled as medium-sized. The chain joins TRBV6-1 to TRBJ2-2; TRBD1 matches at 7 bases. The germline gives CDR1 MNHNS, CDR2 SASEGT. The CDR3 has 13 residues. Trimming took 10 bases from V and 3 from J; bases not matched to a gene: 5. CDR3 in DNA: TGTGCCACTGGGGACAGTTACACCGGGGAGCTGTTTTTT. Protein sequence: CATGDSYTGELFF.

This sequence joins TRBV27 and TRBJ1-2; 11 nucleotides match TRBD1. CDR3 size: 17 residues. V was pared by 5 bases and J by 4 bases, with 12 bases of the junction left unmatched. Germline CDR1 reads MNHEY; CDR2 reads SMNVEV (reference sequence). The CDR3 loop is CASSITPDRGQSYGYTF. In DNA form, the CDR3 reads TGTGCCAGCAGTATCACCCCGGACAGGGGGCAGAGCTATGGCTACACCTTC.

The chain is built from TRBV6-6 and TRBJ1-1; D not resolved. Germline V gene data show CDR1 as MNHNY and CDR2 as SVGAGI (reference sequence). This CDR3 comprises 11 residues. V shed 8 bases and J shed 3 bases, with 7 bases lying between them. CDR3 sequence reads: CASGTYTEAFF. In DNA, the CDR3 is TGTGCCAGCGGCACGTACACTGAAGCTTTCTTT.

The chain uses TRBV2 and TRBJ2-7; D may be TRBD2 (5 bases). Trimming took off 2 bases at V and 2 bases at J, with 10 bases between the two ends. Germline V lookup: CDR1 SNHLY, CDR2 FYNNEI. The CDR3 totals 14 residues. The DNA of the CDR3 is TGTGCCAGCAGTGAAAATCCCGGGACCTACGAGCAGTACTTC. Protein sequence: CASSENPGTYEQYF.

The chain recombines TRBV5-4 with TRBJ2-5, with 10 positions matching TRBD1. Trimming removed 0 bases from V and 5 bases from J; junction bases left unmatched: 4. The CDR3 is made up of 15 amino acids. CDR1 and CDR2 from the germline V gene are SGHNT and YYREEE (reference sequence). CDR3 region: CASSLGTGGMETQYF. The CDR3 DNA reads TGTGCCAGCAGCTTGGGGACAGGGGGTATGGAGACCCAGTACTTC.

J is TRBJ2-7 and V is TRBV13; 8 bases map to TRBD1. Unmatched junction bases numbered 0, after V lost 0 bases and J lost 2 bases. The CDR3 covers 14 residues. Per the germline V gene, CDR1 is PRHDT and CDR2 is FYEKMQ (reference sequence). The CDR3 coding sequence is TGTGCCAGCAGCTTAGGGGGACAGGCCTACGAGCAGTACTTC. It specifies CASSLGGQAYEQYF. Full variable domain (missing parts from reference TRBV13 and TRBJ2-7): AAGVIQSPRHLIKEKRETATLKCYPIPRHDTVYWYQQGPGQDPQFLISFYEKMQSDKGSIPDRFSAQQFSDYHSELNMSSLELGDSALYFCASSLGGQAYEQYFGPGTRLTVT.

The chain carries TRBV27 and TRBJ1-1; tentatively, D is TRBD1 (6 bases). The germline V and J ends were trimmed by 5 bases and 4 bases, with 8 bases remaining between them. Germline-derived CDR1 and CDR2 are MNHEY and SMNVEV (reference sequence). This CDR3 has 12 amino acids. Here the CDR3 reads CASSTGSTEAFF. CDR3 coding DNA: TGTGCCAGCAGTACAGGGAGCACTGAAGCTTTCTTT.

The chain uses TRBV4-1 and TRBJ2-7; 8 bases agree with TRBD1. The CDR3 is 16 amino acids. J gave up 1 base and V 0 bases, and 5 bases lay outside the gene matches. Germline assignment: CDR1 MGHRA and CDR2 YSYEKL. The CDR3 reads CASSQDLGQGSYEQYF. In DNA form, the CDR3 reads TGCGCCAGCAGCCAAGATTTAGGACAGGGATCCTACGAGCAGTACTTC.

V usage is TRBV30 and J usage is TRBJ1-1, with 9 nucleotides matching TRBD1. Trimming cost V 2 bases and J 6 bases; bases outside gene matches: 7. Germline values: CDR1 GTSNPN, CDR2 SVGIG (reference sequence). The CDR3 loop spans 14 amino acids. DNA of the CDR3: TGTGCCTGGAGTACCGGACAGGGGTCTTCTGAAGCTTTCTTT. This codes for CAWSTGQGSSEAFF.